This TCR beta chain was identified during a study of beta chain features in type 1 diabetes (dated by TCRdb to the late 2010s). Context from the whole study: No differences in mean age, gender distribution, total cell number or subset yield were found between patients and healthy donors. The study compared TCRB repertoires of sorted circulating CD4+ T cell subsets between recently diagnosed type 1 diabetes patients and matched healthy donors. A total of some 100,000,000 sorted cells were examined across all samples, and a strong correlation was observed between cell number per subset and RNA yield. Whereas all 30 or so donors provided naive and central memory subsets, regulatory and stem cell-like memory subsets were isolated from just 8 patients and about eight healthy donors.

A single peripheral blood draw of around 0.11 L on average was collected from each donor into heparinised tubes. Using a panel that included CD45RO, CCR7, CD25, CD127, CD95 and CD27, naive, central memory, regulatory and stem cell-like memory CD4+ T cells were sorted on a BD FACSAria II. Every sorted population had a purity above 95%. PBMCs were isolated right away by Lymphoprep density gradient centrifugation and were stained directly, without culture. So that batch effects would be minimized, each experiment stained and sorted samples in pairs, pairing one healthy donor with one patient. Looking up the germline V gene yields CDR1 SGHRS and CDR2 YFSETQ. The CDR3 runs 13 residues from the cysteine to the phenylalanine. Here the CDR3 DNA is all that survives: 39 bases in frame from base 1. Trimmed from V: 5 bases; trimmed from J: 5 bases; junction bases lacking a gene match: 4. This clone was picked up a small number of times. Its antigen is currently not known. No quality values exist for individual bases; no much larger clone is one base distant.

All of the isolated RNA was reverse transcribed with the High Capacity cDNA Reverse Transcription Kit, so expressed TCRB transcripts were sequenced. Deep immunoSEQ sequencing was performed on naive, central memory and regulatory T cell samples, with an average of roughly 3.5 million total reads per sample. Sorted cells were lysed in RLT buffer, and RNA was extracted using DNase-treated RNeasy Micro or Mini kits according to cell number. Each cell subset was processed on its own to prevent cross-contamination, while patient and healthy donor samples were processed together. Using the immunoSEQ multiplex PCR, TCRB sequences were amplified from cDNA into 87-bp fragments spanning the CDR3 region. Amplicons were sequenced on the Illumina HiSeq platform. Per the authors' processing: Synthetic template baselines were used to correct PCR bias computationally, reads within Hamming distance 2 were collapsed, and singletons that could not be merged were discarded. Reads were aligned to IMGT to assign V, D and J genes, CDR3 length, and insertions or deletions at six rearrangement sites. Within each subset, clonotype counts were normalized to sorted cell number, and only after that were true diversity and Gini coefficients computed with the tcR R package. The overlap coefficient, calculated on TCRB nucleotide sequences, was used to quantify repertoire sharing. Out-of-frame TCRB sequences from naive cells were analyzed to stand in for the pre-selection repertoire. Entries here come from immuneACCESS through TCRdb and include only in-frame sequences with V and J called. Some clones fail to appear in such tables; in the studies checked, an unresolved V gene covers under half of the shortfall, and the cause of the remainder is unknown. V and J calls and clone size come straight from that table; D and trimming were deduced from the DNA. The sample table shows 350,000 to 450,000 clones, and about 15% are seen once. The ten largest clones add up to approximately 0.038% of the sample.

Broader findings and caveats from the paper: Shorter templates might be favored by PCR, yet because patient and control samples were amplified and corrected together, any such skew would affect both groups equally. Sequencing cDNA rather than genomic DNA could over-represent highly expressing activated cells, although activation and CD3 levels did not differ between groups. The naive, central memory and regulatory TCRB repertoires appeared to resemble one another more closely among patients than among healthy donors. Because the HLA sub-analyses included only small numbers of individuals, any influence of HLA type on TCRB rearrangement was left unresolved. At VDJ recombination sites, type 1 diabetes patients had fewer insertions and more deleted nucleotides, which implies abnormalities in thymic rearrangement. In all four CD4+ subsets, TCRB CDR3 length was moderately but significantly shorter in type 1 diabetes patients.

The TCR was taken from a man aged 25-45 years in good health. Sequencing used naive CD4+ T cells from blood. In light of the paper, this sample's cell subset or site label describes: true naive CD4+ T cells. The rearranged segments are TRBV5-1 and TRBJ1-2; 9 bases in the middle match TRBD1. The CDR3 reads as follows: CASRRDREYGYTF. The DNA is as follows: TGCGCCAGCAGAAGGGACAGGGAATATGGCTACACCTTC.